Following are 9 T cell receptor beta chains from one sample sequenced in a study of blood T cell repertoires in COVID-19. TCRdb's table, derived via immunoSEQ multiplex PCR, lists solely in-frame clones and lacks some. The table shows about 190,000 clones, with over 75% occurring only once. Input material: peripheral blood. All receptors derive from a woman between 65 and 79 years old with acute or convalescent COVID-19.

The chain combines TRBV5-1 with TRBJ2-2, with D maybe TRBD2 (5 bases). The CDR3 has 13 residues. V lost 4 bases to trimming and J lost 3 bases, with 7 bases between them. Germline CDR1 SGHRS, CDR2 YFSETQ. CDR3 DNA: TGCGCCAGCAGCCCGGGGTACACCGGGGAGCTGTTTTTT. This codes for CASSPGYTGELFF.

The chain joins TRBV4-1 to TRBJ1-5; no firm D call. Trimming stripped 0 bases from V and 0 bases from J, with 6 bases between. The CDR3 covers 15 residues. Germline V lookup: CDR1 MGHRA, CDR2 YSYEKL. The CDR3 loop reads CASSQDTRSNQPQHF. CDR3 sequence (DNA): TGCGCCAGCAGCCAAGATACGCGTAGCAATCAGCCCCAGCATTTT.

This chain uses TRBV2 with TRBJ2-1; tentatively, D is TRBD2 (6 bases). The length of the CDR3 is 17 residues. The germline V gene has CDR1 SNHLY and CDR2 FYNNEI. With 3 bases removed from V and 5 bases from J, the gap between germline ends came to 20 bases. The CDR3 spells CASSDTGLLNGDNEQFF. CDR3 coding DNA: TGTGCCAGCAGTGATACGGGACTCCTAAATGGCGACAATGAGCAGTTCTTC.

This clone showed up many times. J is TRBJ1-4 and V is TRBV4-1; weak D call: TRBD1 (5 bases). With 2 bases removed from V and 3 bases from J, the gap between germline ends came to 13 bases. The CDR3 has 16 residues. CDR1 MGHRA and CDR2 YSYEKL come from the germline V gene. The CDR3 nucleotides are TGCGCCAGCAGCCAACTCGGCCGGGACTCTAATGAAAAACTGTTTTTT. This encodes CASSQLGRDSNEKLFF.

The CDR3 DNA reads TGTGCCAGCAGCCAATCCCCTCCGGCCGGAGCAACCAATGAGCAGTTCTTC. Translated, it gives CASSQSPPAGATNEQFF. This chain connects TRBV7-3 to TRBJ2-1; D call uncertain. V shed 5 bases and J shed 6 bases, with 23 bases lying between them. CDR1 is SGHTA, CDR2 FQGTGA, per germline. The CDR3 length is 17 residues.

CDR3 region: CASSRLAGVVDYEQYF. In DNA form, the CDR3 reads TGTGCCAGCAGCCGACTAGCGGGAGTGGTCGACTACGAGCAGTACTTC. The J gene is TRBJ2-7, the V gene TRBV11-2; TRBD2 matches at 12 bases. Germline trimming cut 5 bases from V and 3 bases from J; bases unmatched to any gene: 8. Germline CDR1 SGHAT, CDR2 FQNNGV. CDR3 length: 16 amino acids.

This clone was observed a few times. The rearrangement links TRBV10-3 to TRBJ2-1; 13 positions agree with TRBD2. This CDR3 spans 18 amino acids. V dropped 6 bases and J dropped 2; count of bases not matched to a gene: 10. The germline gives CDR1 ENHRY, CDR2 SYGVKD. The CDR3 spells CAISKRKGLAGTYNEQFF. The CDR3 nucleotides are TGTGCCATCAGCAAGAGGAAGGGACTAGCGGGAACCTACAATGAGCAGTTCTTC.

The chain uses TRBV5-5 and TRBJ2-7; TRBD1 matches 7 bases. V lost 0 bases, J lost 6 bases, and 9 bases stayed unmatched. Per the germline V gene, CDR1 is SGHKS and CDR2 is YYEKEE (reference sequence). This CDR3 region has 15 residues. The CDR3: CASSLEYRGTSEQYF. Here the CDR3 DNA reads TGTGCCAGCAGCTTGGAATACAGGGGTACATCCGAGCAGTACTTC.

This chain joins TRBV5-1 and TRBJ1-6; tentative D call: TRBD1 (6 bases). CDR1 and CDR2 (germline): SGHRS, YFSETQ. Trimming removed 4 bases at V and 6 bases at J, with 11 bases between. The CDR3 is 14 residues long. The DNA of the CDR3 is TGCGCCAGCAGCCTGGACAGCCCTAATTCACCCCTCCACTTT. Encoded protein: CASSLDSPNSPLHF.